Each of the 20 T cell receptor beta chains below was sequenced from the same sample in a study of control samples from healthy donors and cancer patients. Assay used: immunoSEQ multiplex PCR; TCRdb lists only in-frame clones, some missing. The table records approximately 58,000 clones, about 89% of them present only once. The sequenced sample was PBMCs. All receptors come from a woman aged 55-69 years with lung cancer.

The V and J genes are TRBV30 and TRBJ1-3; D is undetermined. The CDR3 spans 13 residues. Trimming removed 2 bases at V and 0 bases at J, with 5 bases between. Germline V gives CDR1 GTSNPN, CDR2 SVGIG (reference sequence). Here the CDR3 DNA reads TGTGCCTGGAGTTTGAGCTCTGGAAACACCATATATTTT. Translation gives CAWSLSSGNTIYF.

The chain joins TRBV20-1 to TRBJ2-1; 10 bases are a match to TRBD1. The CDR3 runs to 15 residues. Unmatched junction bases numbered 9, after V lost 3 bases and J lost 7 bases. Per germline, CDR1 DFQATT and CDR2 SNEGSKA (reference sequence). CDR3 nucleotide sequence: TGCAGTGCTAGTGGGGACAGGGGAATCTTGAATGAGCAGTTCTTC. Its protein is CSASGDRGILNEQFF.

This chain connects TRBV27 to TRBJ1-4; 8 bases map to TRBD1. Germline-derived CDR1 and CDR2 are MNHEY and SMNVEV (reference sequence). The junction had 4 bases not matched to a gene; V was cut back by 5 bases and J by 2 bases. The CDR3 has 15 amino acids. The CDR3 DNA is TGTGCCAGCAGTCCCAGGGGGCGGACTAATGAAAAACTGTTTTTT. This encodes CASSPRGRTNEKLFF.

This sequence joins TRBV19 and TRBJ2-2; D possibly corresponds to TRBD2 (5 bases). Trimming removed 8 bases at V and 5 bases at J, with 9 bases between. Germline V gene sequence: CDR1 LNHDA, CDR2 SQIVND (reference sequence). The CDR3 consists of 12 residues. CDR3: CASSTGTGELFF. DNA of the CDR3: TGTGCCAGTTCCACGGGAACCGGGGAGCTGTTTTTT.

This sequence joins TRBV5-5 and TRBJ2-4, with D possibly matching TRBD2 (6 bases). The germline V and J ends were trimmed by 0 bases and 0 bases, with 13 bases remaining between them. The CDR3 loop spans 17 amino acids. Germline lookup yields CDR1 SGHKS and CDR2 YYEKEE (reference sequence). DNA for the CDR3: TGTGCCAGCAGCTTGGGCGGGACTCTCCTAGCCAAAAACATTCAGTACTTC. Amino acids: CASSLGGTLLAKNIQYF.

The rearrangement joins TRBV18 to TRBJ2-7; D unclear. Trimming removed 5 bases from V and 3 bases from J, with 14 bases in between. Germline V gene data show CDR1 as KGHSH and CDR2 as LQKENI. The CDR3 totals 14 residues. Here the CDR3 DNA reads TGTGCCAGCTCAACGGGCCTAGTGAGCTACGAGCAGTACTTC. Its protein is CASSTGLVSYEQYF.

The rearrangement links TRBV24-1 to TRBJ1-5; D not certain. The CDR3 length is 14 residues. With 4 bases removed from V and 0 bases from J, the gap between germline ends came to 6 bases. Looked up from germline, CDR1 is KGHDR and CDR2 is SFDVKD. CDR3 bases: TGTGCCACCAGTGACTCGTATAGCAATCAGCCCCAGCATTTT. Amino acids: CATSDSYSNQPQHF.

This chain connects TRBV7-2 to TRBJ1-1; a weak D match, TRBD1 (5 bases). The ends were cut back, 8 bases at V and 0 bases at J, with 10 bases in the middle. The CDR3 loop spans 13 amino acids. The germline CDR1 and CDR2 sequences are SGHTA and FQGNSA. The chain's CDR3 is CASRGHMNTEAFF. CDR3 sequence (DNA): TGTGCCAGCCGGGGCCACATGAACACTGAAGCTTTCTTT.

This chain joins TRBV5-6 and TRBJ2-3; D may be TRBD1 (7 bases). Germline CDR1 and CDR2: SGHDT and YYEEEE. The CDR3 is made up of 15 amino acids. The germline V and J ends were trimmed by 5 bases and 4 bases, with 17 bases remaining between them. The CDR3 sequence is CASSPGGPGPDTQYF. Written as DNA, the CDR3 is TGTGCCAGCAGTCCAGGGGGGCCGGGTCCAGATACGCAGTATTTT.

This sequence joins TRBV7-2 and TRBJ1-1, with D possibly TRBD1 on 6 matching bases. There are 13 residues in the CDR3. The germline V and J ends were trimmed by 2 bases and 8 bases, with 12 bases remaining between them. Germline CDR1 is SGHTA and CDR2 is FQGNSA. This CDR3 reads CASSLQGLGEAFF. CDR3 sequence (DNA): TGTGCCAGCAGCTTACAGGGGTTGGGAGAAGCTTTCTTT.

The V call is TRBV5-1, the J call TRBJ2-7; TRBD1 matches 7 bases. The CDR3 is 15 amino acids. The V segment lost 7 bases and the J segment 4 bases; nucleotides outside the gene matches: 14. CDR1 and CDR2 from the germline V gene are SGHRS and YFSETQ. The CDR3 DNA follows: TGCGCCAGCCGTACGCTTCCGGGACAGATTTACGAGCAGTACTTC. Its translation is CASRTLPGQIYEQYF. Full variable domain (rest looked up from reference TRBV5-1 and TRBJ2-7): KAGVTQTPRYLIKTRGQQVTLSCSPISGHRSVSWYQQTPGQGLQFLFEYFSETQRNKGNFPGRFSGRQFSNSRSEMNVSTLELGDSALYLCASRTLPGQIYEQYFGPGTRLTVT.

The chain is built from TRBV7-3 and TRBJ2-2, with a weak D call TRBD1 (6 bases). The CDR3 length is 14 residues. Germline loops: CDR1 SGHTA, CDR2 FQGTGA. V was cut by 5 bases and J by 4 bases, with 11 bases left in between. CDR3 DNA: TGTGCCAGCAGCACAGGGTCGGGCACCGGGGAGCTGTTTTTT. Its protein product is CASSTGSGTGELFF.

The rearrangement uses TRBV28 and TRBJ2-1; 14 bases line up with TRBD2. This CDR3 has 16 amino acids. V shed 8 bases, J shed 7 bases, and the junction held 10 bases outside the gene matches. Germline CDR1 and CDR2: MDHEN and SYDVKM. This CDR3 is CASREQGLAGVNEQFF. The CDR3 bases are TGTGCCAGCCGGGAGCAGGGACTAGCGGGAGTTAATGAGCAGTTCTTC.

The chain combines TRBV30 with TRBJ2-1, with 8 bases fitting TRBD2. Losses at the gene ends were 2 bases for V and 3 bases for J; bases not matched to a gene: 3. Germline CDR1 GTSNPN, CDR2 SVGIG (reference sequence). CDR3 length: 14 residues. The CDR3 loop reads CAWSSGSGYNEQFF. The CDR3 DNA follows: TGTGCCTGGAGTAGCGGGAGTGGCTACAATGAGCAGTTCTTC.

CDR3 sequence: CASSSYTGELFF. For the CDR3, the DNA is TGTGCCAGCAGCTCTTACACCGGGGAGCTGTTTTTT. The V call is TRBV7-2, the J call TRBJ2-2; D ambiguous. From germline, CDR1 is SGHTA and CDR2 FQGNSA. V was pared by 4 bases and J by 3 bases, with 3 bases between. The CDR3 has 12 residues.

This clone is medium-sized. The chain employs TRBV7-9 and TRBJ1-1; D ambiguous. The CDR3 loop spans 14 amino acids. Germline-derived CDR1 and CDR2 are SEHNR and FQNEAQ (reference sequence). V lost 4 bases to trimming and J lost 5 bases, with 14 bases between them. The CDR3 here is CASSWEGRDTEAFF. CDR3 in DNA: TGTGCCAGCAGCTGGGAAGGGAGGGATACTGAAGCTTTCTTT.

The chain recombines TRBV4-2 with TRBJ2-5, with TRBD2 matching 7 bases. This CDR3 contains 16 residues. Trimming cost V 4 bases and J 5 bases; bases outside gene matches: 13. Per the germline V gene, CDR1 is LGHNA and CDR2 is YNFKEQ. The CDR3 is CASSLESTGGEETQYF. CDR3 nucleotide sequence: TGTGCCAGCAGCCTAGAGAGCACGGGGGGAGAGGAGACCCAGTACTTC.

In its sample, this clone was seen once. This chain joins TRBV18 and TRBJ1-2, with D possibly TRBD1 on 5 matching bases. The length of the CDR3 is 14 residues. Germline assignment: CDR1 KGHSH and CDR2 LQKENI. The V end lost 6 bases, the J end lost 8 bases, and 19 bases lay between the germline ends. CDR3 DNA: TGTGCCAGCTCGCATGGGGCCGGATACGCGGGCTACACCTTC. Its translation: CASSHGAGYAGYTF.

The V gene is TRBV7-2, the J gene TRBJ1-2, with D possibly being TRBD1 (5 bases). Trimming removed 5 bases at V and 5 bases at J, with 18 bases between. The length of the CDR3 is 15 residues. CDR1 is SGHTA, CDR2 FQGNSA, per germline. The CDR3 DNA reads TGTGCCAGCAGCCCAAGACGGGACGTTCCTTATGGCTACACCTTC. It codes for CASSPRRDVPYGYTF.

This chain uses TRBV28 with TRBJ2-5, with 7 bases fitting TRBD1. V lost 5 bases to trimming and J lost 3 bases; unmatched junction nucleotides: 9. This CDR3 is built from 15 residues. From germline, CDR1 is MDHEN and CDR2 SYDVKM. The CDR3 spells CASSDWTGTKETQYF. For the CDR3, the DNA is TGTGCCAGCAGTGATTGGACAGGTACCAAAGAGACCCAGTACTTC.